This record covers a single T cell receptor beta chain. What it binds is unknown. This entry belongs to a study of T cell responses to AZD1222 COVID-19 vaccine. General study points: Repertoires were obtained solely post-peak T cell response.

The data were produced by immunoSEQ multiplex PCR, yet TCRdb's version contains in-frame clones alone and is incomplete. Here the sample spans about 94,000 clones, 90% being singletons. Material: peripheral blood, obtained on day 0 of AZD1222 vaccination. This TCR was recovered from an adult in good health.

Here the CDR3 DNA reads TGTGCCACCTGTTCCCGGGACAGGGGGGACGAGCAGTACTTC. It encodes CATCSRDRGDEQYF. The rearrangement links TRBV6-5 to TRBJ2-7; 11 bases line up with TRBD1. CDR1 is MNHEY and CDR2 is SVGAGI in the germline V gene. The CDR3 runs 14 residues. The J segment lost 5 bases and the V segment lost 10 bases, leaving 10 bases of the junction unmatched.